Listed below are T cell receptor beta chains from one sample, sequenced in a study of T cells of healthy individuals. TCRdb used MiXCR to reprocess the 5' RACE reads, holding one entry per CDR3 protein. The data show approximately 89,000 distinct CDR3 sequences, roughly 5% seen once. Receptor source: a female donor in good health. Each CDR3 is given with its conserved first and last residue. The D gene is left open where the match is weak. Size tells how often a clone was seen (once, few, many) or the class of an expanded clone, and some rows leave it out.

. | TRBJ2-1 | TRBV24-1 | many | TGTGCCACCAGTGCAGCATATGAGCAGTTCTTC | CATSAAYEQFF
. | TRBJ2-7 | TRBV20-1 | few | TGCAGTGCCATCCAGAGAGCCTACGAGCAGTACTTC | CSAIQRAYEQYF
. | TRBJ1-1 | TRBV4-1 | . | TGCGCCAGCAGCCATTACGACGGCGCGGATATGACTGAAGCTTTCTTT | CASSHYDGADMTEAFF
TRBD1 | TRBJ1-2 | TRBV6-6 | few | TGTGCCAGCAACACCCTTACAGGGGACGGCTACACCTTC | CASNTLTGDGYTF
. | TRBJ2-1 | TRBV3-1 | few | TGTGCCAGCAGCCATATACTAGCCGATGAGCAGTTCTTC | CASSHILADEQFF
. | TRBJ2-1 | TRBV28 | many | TGTGCCAGCAGGGGCTCCGGAGTATGGACCAACTTAATAAACAATGAGCAGTTCTTC | CASRGSGVWTNLINNEQFF
. | TRBJ1-6 | TRBV5-1 | few | TGCGCCAGCGAAAGGGGGGACGGGTACGATTCACCCCTCCACTTT | CASERGDGYDSPLHF
. | TRBJ1-1 | TRBV7-9 | many | TGTGCCAGCAGCATACCTCAGGGTGCTGAAGCTTTCTTT | CASSIPQGAEAFF
. | TRBJ1-5 | TRBV6-2/TRBV6-3 | few | TGTGCCAGCAGCCGCGATCCTATTAGCAATCAGCCCCAGCATTTT | CASSRDPISNQPQHF
TRBD1 | TRBJ1-2 | TRBV6-5 | few | TGTGCCAGCAGTCCCGGGACAGCGGACTATGGCTACACCTTC | CASSPGTADYGYTF
. | TRBJ2-7 | TRBV5-1 | many | TGCGCCAGCAGCGAACAGGGTCGGTACGAGCAGTACTTC | CASSEQGRYEQYF
. | TRBJ2-6 | TRBV7-2 | many | TGTGCCAGCAGCCTTAGACAGCACTCTGGGGCCAACGTCCTGACTTTC | CASSLRQHSGANVLTF
TRBD1 | TRBJ2-5 | TRBV7-8 | many | TGTGCCAGCTCGGCCGGGACAGGGATTCAAGAGACCCAGTACTTC | CASSAGTGIQETQYF
. | TRBJ2-7 | TRBV11-2 | few | TGTGCCAGCAGCCCTCCGCGGGGGGACAGCTACGAGCAGTACTTC | CASSPPRGDSYEQYF
. | TRBJ2-1 | TRBV2 | many | TGTGCCAGCAGTGAGTTGGCTAGCACATCCTACAATGAGCAGTTCTTC | CASSELASTSYNEQFF
TRBD2 | TRBJ2-1 | TRBV7-3 | many | TGTGCCAGCAGCTTAATAGCTAGCGGGATGGGGGGTGAGCAGTTCTTC | CASSLIASGMGGEQFF
TRBD1 | TRBJ1-4 | TRBV28 | many | TGTGCCAGCAGTTCTCCTGCCAGGGGGCAAACTAATGAAAAACTGTTTTTT | CASSSPARGQTNEKLFF
. | TRBJ2-7 | TRBV5-4 | many | TGTGCCAGCAGCTTGGTTGGGTCTGGGGAGCAGTACTTC | CASSLVGSGEQYF
. | TRBJ1-1 | TRBV11-2 | many | TGTGCCAGCAGCAGAATCCCCGACAGCTTTTACACTGAAGCTTTCTTT | CASSRIPDSFYTEAFF
. | TRBJ1-2 | TRBV10-3 | . | TGTGCCATCAGTGATCGCCCTTCTGAGCAGGGCTACACCTTC | CAISDRPSEQGYTF
. | TRBJ1-1 | TRBV6-5 | . | TGTGCCAGCAGTCATAACACAGGGATAAACACTGAAGCTTTCTTT | CASSHNTGINTEAFF
. | TRBJ1-3 | TRBV12-3/TRBV12-4 | . | TGTGCCAGCAGTTCGGAACAGGGACTTGTCTCTGGAAACACCATATATTTT | CASSSEQGLVSGNTIYF
TRBD1 | TRBJ2-3 | TRBV27 | many | TGTGCCAGCAGTGGACAGGGCATATCTACGCAGTATTTT | CASSGQGISTQYF
. | TRBJ2-3 | TRBV14 | . | TGTGCCAGCAGCCAAGAGATGTACGGTACGCAGTATTTT | CASSQEMYGTQYF
. | TRBJ2-3 | TRBV27 | many | TGTGCCAGCAGTTTAAGCCAGGGAGTCCAAGATACGCAGTATTTT | CASSLSQGVQDTQYF
TRBD1 | TRBJ2-6 | TRBV4-1 | many | TGCGCCAGCAGCCATAGGGGTGGGACAGGGAGTTCGTCTGGGGCCAACGTCCTGACTTTC | CASSHRGGTGSSSGANVLTF
. | TRBJ2-4 | TRBV28 | many | TGTGCCAGCAGTTTTTGGGCCCTCCGGGGCCTTAAGCTAGCCAAAAACATTCAGTACTTC | CASSFWALRGLKLAKNIQYF
. | TRBJ2-3 | TRBV7-2 | . | TGTGCCAGCAGCTTCGGGGGTAGCACAGATACGCAGTATTTT | CASSFGGSTDTQYF
TRBD1 | TRBJ1-1 | TRBV11-3 | few | TGTGCCAGCAGCCCGACAGGGTACACTGAAGCTTTCTTT | CASSPTGYTEAFF
. | TRBJ1-2 | TRBV7-6 | many | TGTGCCAGCAGCTTAGCGGATGGTCAAGGAGGGCAGGGAGGCGGCTACACCTTC | CASSLADGQGGQGGGYTF
. | TRBJ1-4 | TRBV20-1 | few | TGCAGTGCTAGAGATCCCGGAACAACTAATGAAAAACTGTTTTTT | CSARDPGTTNEKLFF
. | TRBJ2-1 | TRBV19 | many | TGTGCCAGTAGCCCTCTGGAGGGATCCCCCGTGGGAAGCTCCTACAATGAGCAGTTCTTC | CASSPLEGSPVGSSYNEQFF
. | TRBJ1-2 | TRBV7-9 | . | TGTGCCAGCAGCTTAGGACAGCCCGGACGCTATGGCTACACCTTC | CASSLGQPGRYGYTF
. | TRBJ2-2 | TRBV7-9 | few | TGTGCCAGCAGCTTAGTGTCCAGGGAGGACACCGGGGAGCTGTTTTTT | CASSLVSREDTGELFF
. | TRBJ1-5 | TRBV28 | . | TGTGCCAGCCTGGAGTTGACAGGAGTCAATCAGCCCCAGCATTTT | CASLELTGVNQPQHF
. | TRBJ2-1 | TRBV6-5 | few | TGTGCCAGCACCCTAACTCGGGCAGGGAGGAATGAGCAGTTCTTC | CASTLTRAGRNEQFF
. | TRBJ2-3 | TRBV6-1 | . | TGTGCCAGCAGTGAAGATGACGGGACCACAGATACGCAGTATTTT | CASSEDDGTTDTQYF
. | TRBJ2-7 | TRBV30 | few | TGTGCCTGGAGTTACCGGGGGGAGCAGTACTTC | CAWSYRGEQYF
. | TRBJ1-5 | TRBV10-3 | . | TGTGCCATCAGTGAGTCGGCTCCCCAGCCCCAGCATTTT | CAISESAPQPQHF
. | TRBJ2-3 | TRBV7-9 | few | TGTGCCAGCAGCTCTCGGGCAGGGGAGCAGTATTTT | CASSSRAGEQYF
TRBD2 | TRBJ2-5 | TRBV7-8 | many | TGTGCCAGCAGCACGGGACTAGCGGGAGTTGGGGAGACCCAGTACTTC | CASSTGLAGVGETQYF
. | TRBJ2-1 | TRBV6-6 | . | TGTGCCAGCAGTCCCCGAGGCTCGAGCTCCTACAATGAGCAGTTCTTC | CASSPRGSSSYNEQFF
. | TRBJ2-3 | TRBV7-2 | many | TGTGCCAGCAGCCTAGACGGAGTTAAGACAGATACGCAGTATTTT | CASSLDGVKTDTQYF
. | TRBJ2-2 | TRBV28 | many | TGTGCCAGCAGTTCATCGGAAGCGGTCGGGGAGCTGTTTTTT | CASSSSEAVGELFF
TRBD1 | TRBJ1-1 | TRBV29-1 | many | TGCAGCATACACGGAACAGGGGAGGGAATGAACACTGAAGCTTTCTTT | CSIHGTGEGMNTEAFF
TRBD2 | TRBJ2-2 | TRBV5-1 | many | TGCGCCAGCAGCTTGGGGACTAGCACCAACACCGGGGAGCTGTTTTTT | CASSLGTSTNTGELFF
TRBD1 | TRBJ1-4 | TRBV7-9 | . | TGTGCCAGCAGCCGATCGACAGGGCTCGTTAATGAAAAACTGTTTTTT | CASSRSTGLVNEKLFF
. | TRBJ1-1 | TRBV5-1 | . | TGCGCCAGCAGCGGGTTACAGGGTCGCTCTGAAGCTTTCTTT | CASSGLQGRSEAFF
TRBD1 | TRBJ2-1 | TRBV6-6 | many | TGTGCCAGCAGTTACGGGACAGGGGGCCTTAATGAGCAGTTCTTC | CASSYGTGGLNEQFF
. | TRBJ2-7 | TRBV6-1 | many | TGTGCCAGCAGTGAAAACACCGTGTACGAGCAGTACTTC | CASSENTVYEQYF
. | TRBJ1-6 | TRBV7-2 | . | TGTGCCAGCAGCCACGATGGGTTAAATTCACCCCTCCACTTT | CASSHDGLNSPLHF
TRBD1 | TRBJ2-1 | TRBV20-1 | many | TGCAGTGCTAGGTCTGGGACAGGGGGCTTTGAGCAGTTCTTC | CSARSGTGGFEQFF
. | TRBJ2-2 | TRBV7-6 | few | TGTGCCAGCAGCTATATAACCACCGGGGAGCTGTTTTTT | CASSYITTGELFF
. | TRBJ2-7 | TRBV6-2/TRBV6-3 | few | TGTGCCAGCGTACCAACCGGGACCCCACGTTCGGACGAGCAGTACTTC | CASVPTGTPRSDEQYF
. | TRBJ1-4 | TRBV4-1 | . | TGCGCCAGCAGCCCTCTTGGACGGACGGATAATGAAAAACTGTTTTTT | CASSPLGRTDNEKLFF